This section outlines one T cell receptor beta chain sequence together with its context. The antigen remains undetermined. Trimming shortened V by 4 bases and J by 0 bases, and 13 bases separated the two germline ends. CDR1 and CDR2 from the germline V gene are MNHNS and SASEGT. The CDR3 extends over 17 amino acids. PCR was performed using 60 Vbeta and 13 Jbeta primers. The data were produced by immunoSEQ multiplex PCR, yet TCRdb's version contains in-frame clones alone and is incomplete. The ten top clones account for around 6%, within a sample of some 200,000 clones. The data were taken from a study of cytomegalovirus exposure and HLA in healthy donors. Study outcomes and limitations: When analyzed later, the rates of TCR association showed variation by HLA locus, with DRB1 the most and HLA-C the fewest. Among donors in an Asian-associated ancestry cluster, a later analysis reportedly found fewer N-insertions than the roughly 730-donor mean. Reportedly, cytomegalovirus status was diagnosed with high sensitivity and specificity. The likely origin of a cluster of highly shared sequence variants was a sequencing artifact.

The origin of this receptor is a man aged 25-45 years in good health and CMV-seronegative. Specimen: PBMCs. The gene calls are TRBV6-1 and TRBJ2-6, with D maybe TRBD1 (5 bases). CDR3 region: CASSAQGSHSGANVLTF. As DNA, the CDR3 is TGTGCCAGCAGTGCCCAGGGCAGCCACTCTGGGGCCAACGTCCTGACTTTC.